These 32 T cell receptor beta chains were all obtained from the same sample, sequenced in a study of OX40 agonist ivuxolimab in advanced cancers. Some clones are missing from TCRdb's copy, which holds only in-frame ones; the method was immunoSEQ multiplex PCR. The table lists more than 70,000 clones, approximately 89% of them singletons. Here the sequenced sample was CD4+ or CD8+ T cells sorted from blood, taken in a trial of the OX40 agonist ivuxolimab. These receptors all stem from an adult with an advanced solid tumor such as melanoma, head and neck, liver or kidney cancer.

The genes are TRBV5-1 and TRBJ2-6; D is ambiguous. The germline CDR1 and CDR2 sequences are SGHRS and YFSETQ. The V and J ends lost 4 bases and 1 base respectively, with 24 bases between them. CDR3 size: 20 residues. The CDR3 loop reads CASSREPTWVYFSGANVLTF. The CDR3, as DNA: TGCGCCAGCAGCAGGGAACCGACGTGGGTCTATTTTTCTGGGGCCAACGTCCTGACTTTC.

The J gene is TRBJ1-5, the V gene TRBV19; unclear D gene. The CDR3 has 13 residues. Germline CDR1 and CDR2: LNHDA and SQIVND (reference sequence). The V end lost 4 bases, the J end lost 7 bases, and 11 bases lay between the germline ends. The CDR3 DNA reads as TGTGCCAGTAGTAGGGCATCCGACCAGCCCCAGCATTTT. This sequence encodes CASSRASDQPQHF.

The gene calls are TRBV28 and TRBJ1-4; 9 nucleotides agree with TRBD1. V shed 6 bases and J 8 bases; nucleotides not matched to a gene: 10. There are 15 residues in the CDR3. Germline assignment: CDR1 MDHEN and CDR2 SYDVKM. The CDR3 here is CASSPGQGLGEKLFF. CDR3 bases: TGTGCCAGCAGCCCGGGACAGGGACTGGGCGAAAAACTGTTTTTT.

This clone turned up a few times. The rearrangement joins TRBV11-3 to TRBJ1-1, with 7 bases identical to TRBD1. The CDR3 sequence is 13 residues long. CDR1 and CDR2 from the germline V gene are SGHNT and YENEEA. V shed 5 bases and J 4 bases; nucleotides not matched to a gene: 4. The CDR3 DNA reads as TGTGCCAGCAGCCTCGGACAGGCCACTGAAGCTTTCTTT. It codes for CASSLGQATEAFF. Looking up the rest from reference TRBV11-3 and TRBJ1-1 gives the full variable domain: EAGVVQSPRYKIIEKKQPVAFWCNPISGHNTLYWYLQNLGQGPELLIRYENEEAVDDSQLPKDRFSAERLKGVDSTLKIQPAELGDSAVYLCASSLGQATEAFFGQGTRLTVV.

The J gene is TRBJ1-1, the V gene TRBV6-6; possibly TRBD1 for D (6 bases). CDR3 size: 12 residues. Germline V CDR1 and CDR2: MNHNY, SVGAGI (reference sequence). V gave up 5 bases and J gave up 3 bases, with 7 bases separating them. Here the CDR3 reads CASSRTDTEAFF. The CDR3 DNA reads as TGTGCCAGCAGTCGGACAGACACTGAAGCTTTCTTT.

The chain combines TRBV6-5 with TRBJ2-3, with D unclear. CDR1 and CDR2 from the germline V gene are MNHEY and SVGAGI. Trimming left V 0 bases short and J 6 bases short, with 10 bases between. CDR3 length: 14 residues. This CDR3 reads CASSYSGNADTQYF. The CDR3 DNA follows: TGTGCCAGCAGTTACTCCGGCAATGCGGATACGCAGTATTTT.

V gene TRBV2 combines with J gene TRBJ1-4, with no clear D. The CDR3 sequence is 13 residues long. Between the trimmed V and J ends, which lost 6 bases and 1 base, there was a span of 6 bases. Per the germline V gene, CDR1 is SNHLY and CDR2 is FYNNEI. The CDR3 nucleotides are TGTGCCAGCAGGCGAGAAACTAATGAAAAACTGTTTTTT. Protein: CASRRETNEKLFF. The full variable domain, rest sourced from reference TRBV2 and TRBJ1-4, is EPEVTQTPSHQVTQMGQEVILRCVPISNHLYFYWYRQILGQKVEFLVSFYNNEISEKSEIFDDQFSVERPDGSNFTLKIRSTKLEDSAMYFCASRRETNEKLFFGSGTQLSVL.

V and J are TRBV19 and TRBJ1-3; D remains ambiguous. V was clipped by 5 bases and J by 2 bases, with 16 bases between them. Germline V gene sequence: CDR1 LNHDA, CDR2 SQIVND (reference sequence). This CDR3 has 16 residues. The CDR3 nucleotides are TGTGCCAGTAGTGACTACCTTCTAACCGCTGGAAACACCATATATTTT. It is translated as CASSDYLLTAGNTIYF.

This chain uses TRBV5-1 with TRBJ1-2, with a tentative D call TRBD1 (5 bases). The CDR3 is made up of 14 amino acids. V lost 0 bases and J 4 bases, leaving 10 bases between the germline ends. The germline CDR1 and CDR2 sequences are SGHRS and YFSETQ. The CDR3 DNA sequence: TGCGCCAGCAGCTTGGTGACAGAGACCTATGGCTACACCTTC. Its translation: CASSLVTETYGYTF.

The chain employs TRBV5-1 and TRBJ1-2; D is undetermined. V dropped 0 bases and J dropped 3 bases, with 6 bases sitting between them. Germline values: CDR1 SGHRS, CDR2 YFSETQ. The CDR3 is made up of 13 amino acids. The chain's CDR3 is CASSLDGDYGYTF. The CDR3 nucleotides read TGCGCCAGCAGCTTGGACGGAGACTATGGCTACACCTTC. The whole variable domain, filled in from reference TRBV5-1 and TRBJ1-2, reads KAGVTQTPRYLIKTRGQQVTLSCSPISGHRSVSWYQQTPGQGLQFLFEYFSETQRNKGNFPGRFSGRQFSNSRSEMNVSTLELGDSALYLCASSLDGDYGYTFGSGTRLTVV.

The V gene is TRBV7-9, the J gene TRBJ1-3, with D hard to call. The V end lost 1 base, the J end lost 1 base, and 5 bases lay between the germline ends. The CDR3 covers 14 residues. Germline lookup yields CDR1 SEHNR and CDR2 FQNEAQ (reference sequence). CDR3 protein: CASSLGSSGNTIYF. The CDR3, as DNA: TGTGCCAGCAGCTTAGGTTCGTCTGGAAACACCATATATTTT.

The V call is TRBV6-1, the J call TRBJ1-1; weak D call: TRBD1 (6 bases). CDR3 length: 13 residues. Germline CDR1 MNHNS, CDR2 SASEGT. V lost 5 bases to trimming and J lost 1 base, with 8 bases between them. The CDR3 nucleotides are TGTGCCAGCAGTAAACAGGGGAACACTGAAGCTTTCTTT. It encodes CASSKQGNTEAFF.

The J gene is TRBJ2-6, the V gene TRBV19; D remains unclear. CDR1 is LNHDA and CDR2 is SQIVND in the germline V gene (reference sequence). V was pared by 5 bases and J by 1 base, with 12 bases between. The CDR3 is 16 amino acids. CDR3 DNA: TGTGCCAGTAGTCCAAGGCCAGCTTCTGGGGCCAACGTCCTGACTTTC. It encodes CASSPRPASGANVLTF. Full variable domain (outside the CDR3, taken from reference TRBV19 and TRBJ2-6): DGGITQSPKYLFRKEGQNVTLSCEQNLNHDAMYWYRQDPGQGLRLIYYSQIVNDFQKGDIAEGYSVSREKKESFPLTVTSAQKNPTAFYLCASSPRPASGANVLTFGAGSRLTVL.

The sample holds one count of this clone. The CDR3 is CASTRERGDTQYF. The CDR3 DNA follows: TGTGCCAGCACCCGGGAGCGAGGAGATACGCAGTATTTT. This chain uses TRBV7-2 with TRBJ2-3; a possible D gene is TRBD2 (6 bases). V gave up 7 bases and J gave up 5 bases, with 13 bases separating them. The CDR3 runs to 13 residues. Germline V CDR1 and CDR2: SGHTA, FQGNSA.

This chain joins TRBV18 and TRBJ2-5, with 8 bases lining up with TRBD2. J was trimmed by 4 bases and V by 4 bases; bases with no gene match: 11. CDR1 and CDR2 (germline): KGHSH, LQKENI. The CDR3 runs 16 residues. For the CDR3, the DNA is TGTGCCAGCTCACGACGATCAAGCGGGGGAACAGAGACCCAGTACTTC. It specifies CASSRRSSGGTETQYF.

This chain links TRBV28 with TRBJ2-3; D is unclear. V was trimmed by 3 bases and J by 3 bases, leaving 4 bases between them. Looked up from germline, CDR1 is MDHEN and CDR2 is SYDVKM. The CDR3 totals 12 residues. CDR3 DNA sequence: TGTGCCAGCAGTTTTTCAACAGATACGCAGTATTTT. Residues: CASSFSTDTQYF.

V usage is TRBV11-2 and J usage is TRBJ2-7; no definite D call. Trimming left V 4 bases short and J 4 bases short, with 8 bases between. The germline V gene has CDR1 SGHAT and CDR2 FQNNGV. The CDR3 is 12 amino acids. This CDR3 is CASSSWLYEQYF. CDR3 coding DNA: TGTGCCAGCAGCTCCTGGCTGTACGAGCAGTACTTC.

This chain uses TRBV7-2 with TRBJ1-1; D call uncertain. In germline, CDR1 is SGHTA, CDR2 FQGNSA. This CDR3 contains 13 residues. Trimming left V 0 bases short and J 3 bases short, with 5 bases between. This chain's CDR3 is CASSLAGYTEAFF. The CDR3 nucleotides read TGTGCCAGCAGCTTAGCGGGTTACACTGAAGCTTTCTTT. The full variable domain, in which reference TRBV7-2 and TRBJ1-1 provide the parts outside the CDR3, is GAGVSQSPSNKVTEKGKDVELRCDPISGHTALYWYRQSLGQGLEFLIYFQGNSAPDKSGLPSDRFSAERTGGSVSTLTIQRTQQEDSAVYLCASSLAGYTEAFFGQGTRLTVV.

This clone has a handful of counts. V gene TRBV18 combines with J gene TRBJ2-7, with D tentatively TRBD2 (5 bases). In germline, CDR1 is KGHSH, CDR2 LQKENI. This CDR3 contains 13 residues. Trimming left V 6 bases short and J 0 bases short, with 9 bases between. CDR3 region: CASSYGVSYEQYF. CDR3 bases: TGTGCCAGCTCTTACGGGGTCTCCTACGAGCAGTACTTC.

The rearrangement uses TRBV7-9 and TRBJ2-3; 9 bases line up with TRBD1. Germline lookup yields CDR1 SEHNR and CDR2 FQNEAQ (reference sequence). V was pared by 2 bases and J by 2 bases, with 8 bases of the junction left unmatched. The length of the CDR3 is 17 residues. CDR3 region: CASSLLQGASLTDTQYF. In DNA form, the CDR3 reads TGTGCCAGCAGCTTACTACAGGGGGCCTCCCTCACAGATACGCAGTATTTT.

This chain joins TRBV29-1 and TRBJ2-7; tentative D call: TRBD1 (7 bases). This CDR3 is 12 amino acids long. Germline V gives CDR1 SQVTM, CDR2 ANQGSEA. V was cut by 3 bases and J by 6 bases, with 12 bases left in between. CDR3 residues: CSVDGQGGEQYF. For the CDR3, the DNA is TGCAGCGTTGACGGGCAGGGGGGCGAGCAGTACTTC.

The chain has TRBV21-1 and TRBJ1-6; the tabulated D call, TRBD1, remains unverified against the DNA. TRBV21-1 is labeled a pseudogene. The CDR3 loop spans 15 amino acids. This chain's CDR3 is CASSPPHSYNSPLHF. The CDR3 nucleotides read TGTGCCAGCAGCCCCCCCCACAGCTATAATTCACCCCTCCACTTT.

To note about this clone: Compared with germline, one end of the junction differs, possibly owing to a read error. The CDR3: CASSKAEGARDEQFF. The CDR3 DNA reads TGTGCCAGCAGTAAAGCGGAGGGGGCCAGGGATGAGCAGTTCTTC. This chain connects TRBV6-1 to TRBJ2-1; weak D call: TRBD1 (7 bases). The CDR3 loop spans 15 amino acids. Germline CDR1 and CDR2: MNHNS and SASEGT.

This clone was found once. V usage is TRBV7-8 and J usage is TRBJ1-1; no firm D call. This CDR3 has 14 amino acids. Per the germline V gene, CDR1 is SGHVS and CDR2 is FQNEAQ. Trimming took off 5 bases at V and 0 bases at J, with 10 bases between the two ends. Here the CDR3 reads CASSQRRMNTEAFF. In DNA form, the CDR3 reads TGTGCCAGCAGCCAAAGACGGATGAACACTGAAGCTTTCTTT.

The gene calls are TRBV6-4 and TRBJ2-7; D is ambiguous. Trimming removed 10 bases from V and 6 bases from J, with 13 bases in between. Germline assignment: CDR1 MRHNA and CDR2 SNTAGT. The CDR3 has 11 amino acids. The CDR3: CAILTKGEQYF. The CDR3, as DNA: TGTGCCATCCTCACCAAAGGCGAGCAGTACTTC.

The chain combines TRBV10-2 with TRBJ2-7; 8 bases are a match to TRBD1. The CDR3 runs 13 residues. J was trimmed by 4 bases and V by 6 bases; bases with no gene match: 5. Germline CDR1 reads WSHSY; CDR2 reads SAAADI. The CDR3, as DNA: TGCGCCAGCAGCTCAGGGGGCGGTTACGAGCAGTACTTC. Its protein product is CASSSGGGYEQYF.

The rearrangement joins TRBV5-1 to TRBJ1-1; D ambiguous. V was pared by 0 bases and J by 6 bases, with 9 bases between. The CDR3 totals 13 residues. Germline loops: CDR1 SGHRS, CDR2 YFSETQ. CDR3 DNA sequence: TGCGCCAGCAGCTTGGGGACGATTGCTGAAGCTTTCTTT. It is translated as CASSLGTIAEAFF.

The chain carries TRBV9 and TRBJ2-3; perhaps TRBD1 as D (6 bases). The CDR3 is 15 amino acids. V gave up 0 bases and J gave up 5 bases, with 13 bases separating them. CDR1 and CDR2 (germline): SGDLS, YYNGEE. CDR3 residues: CASSVGRGSIDTQYF. The CDR3 nucleotides read TGTGCCAGCAGCGTAGGAAGGGGGTCGATAGATACGCAGTATTTT.

The chain carries TRBV5-1 and TRBJ2-1, with D unresolved. The CDR3 contains 15 residues. CDR1 is SGHRS, CDR2 YFSETQ, per germline. V lost 0 bases, J lost 0 bases, and 7 bases lay in between. For the CDR3, the DNA is TGCGCCAGCAGCTTGGAACCAGTCTCCTACAATGAGCAGTTCTTC. It is translated as CASSLEPVSYNEQFF.

The chain employs TRBV5-4 and TRBJ2-3; tentatively, D is TRBD2 (6 bases). Deletions cut 3 bases from V and 5 bases from J, with 13 bases between. The V gene's germline CDR1 is SGHNT and CDR2 YYREEE (reference sequence). CDR3 length: 14 amino acids. DNA of the CDR3: TGTGCCAGCAGCTCCCTGGTGGGGGGAGATACGCAGTATTTT. It is translated as CASSSLVGGDTQYF.

V and J are TRBV6-4 and TRBJ1-5, with D uncertain. Trimming removed 4 bases at V and 6 bases at J, with 10 bases between. The CDR3 sequence is 13 residues long. Looked up from germline, CDR1 is MRHNA and CDR2 is SNTAGT. The CDR3 bases are TGTGCCAGCAGTGTAACTAGTGGTCAGCCCCAGCATTTT. Its translation: CASSVTSGQPQHF.

This chain links TRBV6-5 with TRBJ2-7, with D perhaps TRBD1 (6 bases). V lost 2 bases to trimming and J lost 2 bases, with 13 bases between them. The length of the CDR3 is 15 residues. CDR1 MNHEY and CDR2 SVGAGI come from the germline V gene. The DNA of the CDR3 is TGTGCCAGCAGTTACGTGGCAGGGGCCCCCTACGAGCAGTACTTC. Translation gives CASSYVAGAPYEQYF.